This entry is about one T cell receptor (beta chain). Its target antigen remains unknown. Base qualities are missing; no much larger clone stands one base away. V was cut back by 8 bases and J by 3 bases, leaving a gap of 16 bases between them. CDR1 MDHEN and CDR2 SYDVKM are derived from the germline V gene. The CDR3 runs 14 residues from the cysteine to the phenylalanine. The read is trimmed to its CDR3 DNA, 42 bases read in frame from base 1. The data originate from a study of early T cells in non-severe SARS-CoV-2 infection (dated by TCRdb to about 2021). In the study overall: Because TCR sequencing relied on bulk RNA taken from unsorted whole blood, pairing of alpha and beta chains was not possible. General findings and caveats noted by the study authors: VDJdb matching was skewed toward anti-spike CD8 responses, so virus-specific expansions were likely underestimated and private and CD4 specificities were missed.

The receptor library was made with 5' RACE. Sequencing used a NextSeq 500. To correct for sequencing error and PCR bias, the TCR library protocol tagged individual cDNA molecules with unique molecular identifiers. Sequencing covered both TCR alpha and beta chains, and within each sample the abundances of alpha and beta sequences were tightly co-correlated. Per the original workflow: V gene, J gene and CDR3 annotation of TCR sequences was performed with Decombinator V4. Expanded TCRs were defined as changing significantly between any two time points under a Poisson model with p below 0.0001. TCR abundances were normalised to the total number of TCRs sequenced in each sample and reported as counts per million. TRAV1-2 paired with TRAJ12, TRAJ20 or TRAJ33 defined MAIT TCRs, while TRAV10 paired with TRAJ18 defined iNKT TCRs. VDJdb, accessed 1 November 2021, was searched for CMV, EBV and SARS-CoV-2 annotated TCRs, with TCRs annotated for multiple antigens excluded. The public reads were reprocessed in TCRdb via fastp at Q25 and MiXCR, keeping in-frame beta chains. Here each entry gathers all rows of one CDR3 protein and keeps the most common genes and DNA. In this record, the V and J calls reflect TCRdb's handling and not the investigators' own analysis. This sample lists about 70,000 distinct CDR3 sequences; 3.5% to 6% were detected once. Around 3.4% of the sample rests with the top ten.

This was a case-control study nested in a cohort of healthcare workers in London, UK, who had nasopharyngeal swab PCR tests and blood samples taken every week. Healthcare workers were recruited during the week of the UK lockdown, between 23 and 31 March 2020, and followed weekly for up to about 15 weeks. This sample comprised whole blood, obtained at baseline. This receptor was obtained from an adult who was a healthcare worker with PCR-confirmed SARS-CoV-2 infection or an uninfected control (not recorded which). The donor label of this sample is uncertain. The chain is made from TRBV28 and TRBJ1-1, with the D gene too uncertain to name. At the DNA level, the sequence is TGTGCCAGCCCCCCCCAAGCAGGTGACACTGAAGCTTTCTTT. Protein translation: CASPPQAGDTEAFF. The CDR3, completed at both ends by the reference TRBV28 and TRBJ1-1 genes, gives the full variable domain DVKVTQSSRYLVKRTGEKVFLECVQDMDHENMFWYRQDPGLGLRLIYFSYDVKMKEKGDIPEGYSVSREKKERFSLILESASTNQTSMYLCASPPQAGDTEAFFGQGTRLTVV.